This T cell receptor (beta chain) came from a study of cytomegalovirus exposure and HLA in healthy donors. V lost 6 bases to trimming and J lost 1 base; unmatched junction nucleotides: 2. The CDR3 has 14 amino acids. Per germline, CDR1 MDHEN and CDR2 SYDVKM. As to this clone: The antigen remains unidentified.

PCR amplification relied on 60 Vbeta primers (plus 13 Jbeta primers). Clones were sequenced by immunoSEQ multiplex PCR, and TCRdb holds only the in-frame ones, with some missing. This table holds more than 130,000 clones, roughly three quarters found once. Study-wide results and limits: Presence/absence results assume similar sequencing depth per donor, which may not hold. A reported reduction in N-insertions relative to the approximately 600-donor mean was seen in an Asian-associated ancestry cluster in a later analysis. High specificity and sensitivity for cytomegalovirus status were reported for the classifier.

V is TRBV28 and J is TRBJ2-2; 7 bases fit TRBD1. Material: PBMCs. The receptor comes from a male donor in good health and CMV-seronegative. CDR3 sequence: CASRNRGNTGELFF. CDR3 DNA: TGTGCCAGCAGAAACAGGGGGAACACCGGGGAGCTGTTTTTT.